The rows below give T cell receptor beta chains drawn from one sample of a study of cytomegalovirus exposure and HLA in healthy donors. Only in-frame clones appear in the TCRdb table, and some are missing; sequencing was by immunoSEQ multiplex PCR. This table has about 200,000 clones, less than 85% appearing once. The specimen was PBMCs. The receptors shown here come from a girl aged 5-17 years in good health and CMV-seropositive. The CDR3 runs from the conserved cysteine through the conserved F or W. D genes are given only for firm matches. For some rows the clone size is stated as once, few or many, or as a class when expanded; others skip it.

size: NA; length: 13; D: NA; V: TRBV29-1; J: TRBJ1-2; CDR3: CSVEGREDYGYTF; DNA: TGCAGCGTCGAGGGTAGGGAGGACTATGGCTACACCTTC
size: NA; length: 14; D: NA; V: TRBV27; J: TRBJ1-1; CDR3: CASSLSGVNTEAFF; DNA: TGTGCCAGCAGTTTATCAGGGGTGAACACTGAAGCTTTCTTT
size: NA; length: 11; D: NA; V: TRBV10-1; J: TRBJ2-7; CDR3: CASSGGYEQYF; DNA: TGCGCCAGCAGTGGAGGTTACGAGCAGTACTTC
size: NA; length: 13; D: NA; V: TRBV11-2; J: TRBJ2-5; CDR3: CASSFSGAETQYF; DNA: TGTGCCAGCAGCTTCTCAGGGGCAGAGACCCAGTACTTC
size: NA; length: 16; D: NA; V: TRBV19; J: TRBJ1-1; CDR3: CASSIGGRGVDTEAFF; DNA: TGTGCCAGTAGTATCGGAGGGCGTGGGGTGGACACTGAAGCTTTCTTT
size: few; length: 13; D: NA; V: TRBV6-1; J: TRBJ1-2; CDR3: CASSWASFYGYTF; DNA: TGTGCCAGCAGTTGGGCCTCCTTCTATGGCTACACCTTC
size: once; length: 12; D: NA; V: TRBV11-2; J: TRBJ2-7; CDR3: CASSLSGNEQYF; DNA: TGTGCCAGCAGCTTATCGGGTAACGAGCAGTACTTC
size: NA; length: 16; D: TRBD2; V: TRBV7-9; J: TRBJ2-5; CDR3: CASSLGLAGGPETQYF; DNA: TGTGCCAGCAGCTTGGGACTAGCGGGGGGGCCAGAGACCCAGTACTTC
size: NA; length: 15; D: NA; V: TRBV4-1; J: TRBJ2-1; CDR3: CASSQYSGIYNEQFF; DNA: TGCGCCAGCAGCCAGTACAGCGGTATCTACAATGAGCAGTTCTTC
size: NA; length: 14; D: NA; V: TRBV7-2; J: TRBJ2-1; CDR3: CASSILDPAGGQFF; DNA: NA
size: NA; length: 14; D: NA; V: TRBV11-3; J: TRBJ2-7; CDR3: CASSRPTRWYEQYF; DNA: TGTGCCAGCAGCCGCCCGACTAGGTGGTACGAGCAGTACTTC
size: once; length: 14; D: NA; V: TRBV7-2; J: TRBJ1-6; CDR3: CASSLAMGPPPLHF; DNA: TGTGCCAGCAGCTTAGCAATGGGGCCTCCACCCCTCCACTTT
size: NA; length: 12; D: NA; V: TRBV5-1; J: TRBJ1-2; CDR3: CASSHRTYGYTF; DNA: TGCGCCAGCAGCCACAGGACCTATGGCTACACCTTC
size: few; length: 12; D: NA; V: TRBV11-2; J: TRBJ1-1; CDR3: CASSLEAGEAFF; DNA: TGTGCCAGCAGCTTAGAGGCAGGGGAAGCTTTCTTT
size: NA; length: 16; D: NA; V: TRBV7-9; J: TRBJ2-3; CDR3: CASSLAGSGYTDTQYF; DNA: TGTGCCAGCAGCTTAGCGGGTAGCGGATACACAGATACGCAGTATTTT
size: NA; length: 13; D: NA; V: TRBV7-9; J: TRBJ1-2; CDR3: CASSMRGNYGYTF; DNA: TGTGCCAGCAGCATGCGGGGTAACTATGGCTACACCTTC
size: NA; length: 16; D: TRBD2; V: TRBV7-8; J: TRBJ2-4; CDR3: CASSSLGGGAKNIQYF; DNA: TGTGCCAGCAGCTCCCTAGGCGGGGGGGCCAAAAACATTCAGTACTTC
size: NA; length: 14; D: NA; V: TRBV4-1; J: TRBJ1-1; CDR3: CASSHPAQGTEAFF; DNA: TGCGCCAGCAGCCATCCGGCCCAGGGCACTGAAGCTTTCTTT
size: few; length: 14; D: TRBD1; V: TRBV27; J: TRBJ2-2; CDR3: CASRGTGAGGELFF; DNA: TGTGCCAGCCGGGGGACAGGGGCAGGCGGGGAGCTGTTTTTT
size: once; length: 16; D: TRBD1; V: TRBV27; J: TRBJ2-2; CDR3: CASSRTGTANTGELFF; DNA: TGTGCCAGCAGCAGGACCGGGACAGCTAACACCGGGGAGCTGTTTTTT
size: NA; length: 15; D: NA; V: TRBV27; J: TRBJ1-5; CDR3: CASSRGRDSNQPQHF; DNA: TGTGCCAGCAGCCGGGGACGGGACTCCAATCAGCCCCAGCATTTT
size: few; length: 14; D: NA; V: TRBV5-8; J: TRBJ2-3; CDR3: CATKRDWGTDTQYF; DNA: TGTGCCACCAAGAGGGATTGGGGCACAGATACGCAGTATTTT
size: once; length: 15; D: NA; V: TRBV15; J: TRBJ1-4; CDR3: CATSLPRRINEKLFF; DNA: TGTGCCACCAGCCTCCCCAGGCGTATTAATGAAAAACTGTTTTTT
size: few; length: 14; D: NA; V: TRBV7-6; J: TRBJ2-2; CDR3: CASSAIGHTGELFF; DNA: TGTGCCAGCAGCGCCATTGGGCACACCGGGGAGCTGTTTTTT
size: NA; length: 13; D: TRBD1; V: TRBV7-9; J: TRBJ1-4; CDR3: CASRTGGKEKLFF; DNA: TGTGCCAGCCGGACAGGGGGCAAAGAAAAACTGTTTTTT
size: once; length: 13; D: NA; V: TRBV15; J: TRBJ1-1; CDR3: CATRGLLNTEAFF; DNA: TGTGCCACCAGGGGGCTGCTGAACACTGAAGCTTTCTTT
size: NA; length: 15; D: TRBD2; V: TRBV11-2; J: TRBJ2-5; CDR3: CASSQSGGPQETQYF; DNA: TGTGCCAGCAGTCAATCGGGGGGGCCACAAGAGACCCAGTACTTC
size: NA; length: 13; D: NA; V: TRBV10-2; J: TRBJ1-1; CDR3: CASRGDVSRGSFF; DNA: TGCGCCAGCAGGGGGGACGTCTCTCGCGGGAGTTTCTTT
size: NA; length: 14; D: NA; V: TRBV10-3; J: TRBJ2-7; CDR3: CAISESSGLYEQYF; DNA: TGTGCCATCAGTGAGTCTTCAGGCTTGTACGAGCAGTACTTC
size: NA; length: 14; D: NA; V: TRBV5-6; J: TRBJ1-4; CDR3: CASKTGTTNEKLFF; DNA: TGTGCCAGCAAGACCGGGACAACTAATGAAAAACTGTTTTTT
size: NA; length: 13; D: TRBD1; V: TRBV29-1; J: TRBJ1-1; CDR3: CSVGRTGNSEAFF; DNA: TGCAGCGTTGGCCGGACAGGGAACTCTGAAGCTTTCTTT
size: few; length: 15; D: NA; V: TRBV6-5; J: TRBJ1-4; CDR3: CASRDTRTTNEKLFF; DNA: TGTGCCAGCAGGGACACTCGGACGACTAATGAAAAACTGTTTTTT
size: NA; length: 16; D: TRBD2; V: TRBV5-1; J: TRBJ2-3; CDR3: CASSARREGGGDTQYF; DNA: TGCGCCAGCAGCGCCCGCCGGGAGGGGGGTGGAGATACGCAGTATTTT
size: NA; length: 11; D: NA; V: TRBV19; J: TRBJ1-2; CDR3: CASSGRGGYTF; DNA: TGTGCCAGTAGCGGGAGAGGGGGCTACACCTTC
size: NA; length: 18; D: TRBD2; V: TRBV5-4; J: TRBJ2-1; CDR3: CASSLVVRSGDSYNEQFF; DNA: TGTGCCAGCAGCTTGGTGGTGCGCAGCGGGGACTCCTACAATGAGCAGTTCTTC
size: NA; length: 16; D: NA; V: TRBV9; J: TRBJ2-2; CDR3: CASSVGGGTNTGELFF; DNA: TGTGCCAGCAGCGTTGGTGGGGGGACGAACACCGGGGAGCTGTTTTTT
size: NA; length: 15; D: NA; V: TRBV11-3; J: TRBJ2-7; CDR3: CASSLRGGSSYEQYF; DNA: TGTGCCAGCAGCTTAAGGGGGGGGAGCTCCTACGAGCAGTACTTC
size: NA; length: 15; D: NA; V: TRBV7-8; J: TRBJ1-6; CDR3: CASSTQGNQQTPLHF; DNA: TGTGCCAGCAGCACACAGGGAAATCAACAAACACCCCTCCACTTT
size: NA; length: 17; D: TRBD1; V: TRBV5-1; J: TRBJ2-5; CDR3: CASSPTAWTGGVETQYF; DNA: TGCGCCAGCAGCCCCACTGCTTGGACAGGGGGCGTAGAGACCCAGTACTTC
size: few; length: 17; D: TRBD1; V: TRBV2; J: TRBJ2-7; CDR3: CASRPPGTGTLSYEQYF; DNA: TGTGCCAGCAGACCCCCCGGGACAGGGACCCTCTCCTACGAGCAGTACTTC
size: NA; length: 13; D: TRBD1; V: TRBV5-4; J: TRBJ2-7; CDR3: CAAHRDRGHEQYF; DNA: TGTGCCGCCCACCGGGACAGGGGGCACGAGCAGTACTTC
size: NA; length: 16; D: TRBD2; V: TRBV7-6; J: TRBJ2-3; CDR3: CASSKTSGGAKDTQYF; DNA: TGTGCCAGCAGCAAAACTAGCGGGGGGGCAAAAGATACGCAGTATTTT
size: NA; length: 14; D: NA; V: TRBV5-1; J: TRBJ2-3; CDR3: CASNPAGPTDTQYF; DNA: TGCGCCAGCAACCCGGCGGGTCCCACAGATACGCAGTATTTT
size: NA; length: 16; D: TRBD2; V: TRBV12-5; J: TRBJ2-1; CDR3: CASGLAKTSGGVEQFF; DNA: TGTGCTAGTGGTTTGGCAAAGACTAGCGGGGGGGTTGAGCAGTTCTTC
size: NA; length: 11; D: NA; V: TRBV2; J: TRBJ2-1; CDR3: CASSAGSEQFF; DNA: TGTGCCAGCAGTGCCGGGAGCGAGCAGTTCTTC
size: NA; length: 15; D: TRBD2; V: TRBV6-6; J: TRBJ2-3; CDR3: CALQRLSGGTDTQYF; DNA: TGTGCCCTTCAGCGCCTTAGCGGGGGCACAGATACGCAGTATTTT
size: NA; length: 13; D: TRBD2; V: TRBV27; J: TRBJ2-5; CDR3: CASSFGEGETQYF; DNA: TGTGCCAGCAGTTTTGGGGAGGGGGAGACCCAGTACTTC
size: NA; length: 15; D: NA; V: TRBV7-2; J: TRBJ2-5; CDR3: CASSSSALARWTQYF; DNA: TGTGCCAGCAGCTCCTCCGCGTTGGCGCGGTGGACCCAGTACTTC
size: NA; length: 18; D: TRBD1; V: TRBV13; J: TRBJ1-1; CDR3: CASSWMRAGGFLGTEAFF; DNA: TGTGCCAGCAGCTGGATGAGGGCAGGGGGCTTTTTAGGTACTGAAGCTTTCTTT
size: NA; length: 13; D: NA; V: TRBV18; J: TRBJ1-1; CDR3: CASSPALTAEAFF; DNA: TGTGCCAGCTCACCAGCGTTAACAGCCGAAGCTTTCTTT
size: NA; length: 12; D: NA; V: TRBV4-3; J: TRBJ1-1; CDR3: CASSQERTEAFF; DNA: TGCGCCAGCAGCCAAGAGAGGACTGAAGCTTTCTTT
size: NA; length: 13; D: NA; V: TRBV6-5; J: TRBJ1-2; CDR3: CASSYSTGYGYTF; DNA: TGTGCCAGCAGTTACTCCACAGGGTATGGCTACACCTTC
size: NA; length: 13; D: TRBD2; V: TRBV7-2; J: TRBJ2-1; CDR3: CASSGGAGNEQFF; DNA: TGTGCCAGTAGCGGGGGGGCGGGCAATGAGCAGTTCTTC
size: NA; length: 15; D: TRBD1; V: TRBV4-2; J: TRBJ2-2; CDR3: CASSTGTGFTGELFF; DNA: TGTGCCAGCAGCACCGGGACAGGGTTCACCGGGGAGCTGTTTTTT
size: NA; length: 16; D: NA; V: TRBV4-3; J: TRBJ1-4; CDR3: CASSQDLSGGGEKLFF; DNA: TGCGCCAGCAGCCAAGATTTGTCGGGGGGCGGTGAAAAACTGTTTTTT
size: NA; length: 14; D: NA; V: TRBV7-2; J: TRBJ2-1; CDR3: CASSQRGSYNEQFF; DNA: TGTGCCAGCAGCCAGAGGGGGTCCTACAATGAGCAGTTCTTC
size: NA; length: 13; D: NA; V: TRBV19; J: TRBJ2-1; CDR3: CASSIERGNEQFF; DNA: TGTGCCAGTAGTATAGAAAGGGGAAATGAGCAGTTCTTC
size: NA; length: 15; D: NA; V: TRBV12-5; J: TRBJ2-7; CDR3: CASGSEPGSVHEQYF; DNA: TGTGCTAGTGGTTCCGAGCCAGGTTCCGTCCACGAGCAGTACTTC